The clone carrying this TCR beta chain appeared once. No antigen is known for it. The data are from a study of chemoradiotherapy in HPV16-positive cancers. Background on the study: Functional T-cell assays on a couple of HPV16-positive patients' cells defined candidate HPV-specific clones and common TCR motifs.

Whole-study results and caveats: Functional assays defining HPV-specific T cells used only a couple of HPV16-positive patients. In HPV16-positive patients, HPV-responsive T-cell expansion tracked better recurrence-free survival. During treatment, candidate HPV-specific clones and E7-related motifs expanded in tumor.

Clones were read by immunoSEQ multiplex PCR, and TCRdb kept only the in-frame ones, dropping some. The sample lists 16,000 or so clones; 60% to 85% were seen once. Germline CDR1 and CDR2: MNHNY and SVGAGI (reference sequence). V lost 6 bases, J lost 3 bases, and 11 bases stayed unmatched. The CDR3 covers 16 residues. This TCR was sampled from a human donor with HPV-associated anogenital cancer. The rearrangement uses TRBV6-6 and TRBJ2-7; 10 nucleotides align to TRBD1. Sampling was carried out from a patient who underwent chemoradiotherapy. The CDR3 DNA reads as TGTGCCAGCAGATCCGGTGAAGGACAGGGGGACTACGAGCAGTACTTC. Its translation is CASRSGEGQGDYEQYF.